This T cell receptor (beta chain) was retrieved from a study of T cells after posttransplantation cyclophosphamide. On the day of bone marrow donation, the related graft donor provided peripheral blood. The CDR3 is 13 residues long. Germline trimming cut 6 bases from V and 4 bases from J; bases unmatched to any gene: 5. Germline loops: CDR1 MDHEN, CDR2 SYDVKM. TCRdb's table, derived via immunoSEQ multiplex PCR, lists solely in-frame clones and lacks some. This repertoire lists 35,000 to 40,000 clones without singletons; around 5.9% sits in the top ten. General study results and limits: Blood and skin or GI T cell repertoires showed limited TRB overlap. Donor CD8+ memory clones often dominated recipient blood repertoires at later times.

At least ten counts were recorded for this clone. Its specificity is not known. The V call is TRBV28, the J call TRBJ1-2, with TRBD1 identical over 7 bases. Sequencing used PBMCs. This clonotype was obtained from a young man in good health and a related stem cell transplant donor. The CDR3 DNA reads TGTGCCAGCAGCCTCAGGGGGGCCTATGGCTACACCTTC. It codes for CASSLRGAYGYTF.